The 13 T cell receptor beta chains below come from one sample, sequenced in a study of blood T cell repertoires in COVID-19. Assay: immunoSEQ multiplex PCR; the TCRdb copy retains only in-frame clones and omits some. The table records 250,000 or so clones, around 90% of them present only once. The sequencing sample was made of peripheral blood. Receptors were obtained from a woman aged 60-75 years with COVID-19, enrolled during active disease.

The chain recombines TRBV7-9 with TRBJ1-2; the match to TRBD1 covers 12 bases. This CDR3 contains 15 residues. Germline values: CDR1 SEHNR, CDR2 FQNEAQ (reference sequence). V trimming: 2 bases; J trimming: 4 bases; junction bases outside the gene matches: 2. Here the CDR3 reads CASSLPGQGAYGYTF. The CDR3 coding sequence is TGTGCCAGCAGCTTACCGGGACAGGGGGCCTATGGCTACACCTTC.

This chain uses TRBV7-9 with TRBJ1-1; D gene uncertain. Trimming left V 5 bases short and J 4 bases short, with 11 bases between. The CDR3 spans 13 residues. CDR1 and CDR2 (germline): SEHNR, FQNEAQ (reference sequence). The CDR3 region has the DNA TGTGCCAGCAGCGCGGCGGGCGGCACTGAAGCTTTCTTT. Its protein is CASSAAGGTEAFF.

The chain combines TRBV30 with TRBJ2-2; weak D call: TRBD2 (6 bases). Germline CDR1 GTSNPN, CDR2 SVGIG (reference sequence). The CDR3 consists of 13 residues. Trimming took 2 bases from V and 6 from J, leaving 10 bases between them. This CDR3 is CAWSMGGPGELFF. In nucleotides, the CDR3 is TGTGCCTGGAGTATGGGGGGACCCGGGGAGCTGTTTTTT.

This clone has just a few counts. V is TRBV3-1 (or the pseudogene TRBV3-2) and J is TRBJ1-6; no firm D call. The CDR3 runs 13 residues. The germline gives CDR1 LGHDT, CDR2 YNNKEL (reference sequence). V was pared by 1 base and J by 6 bases, with 4 bases between. The CDR3 reads CASSQGPNSPLHF. The CDR3 nucleotides are TGTGCCAGCAGCCAAGGGCCTAATTCACCCCTCCACTTT.

This clone was seen only once. V and J are TRBV19 and TRBJ1-5; possible D gene TRBD1, 5 bases. V lost 5 bases to trimming and J lost 6 bases, with 17 bases between them. This CDR3 spans 15 amino acids. Germline CDR1 LNHDA, CDR2 SQIVND (reference sequence). The CDR3 coding sequence is TGTGCCAGTAGTGCCCGGACACTAGCCGGTCAGCCCCAGCATTTT. Protein: CASSARTLAGQPQHF.

V and J are TRBV7-7 and TRBJ1-4; 9 bases match TRBD1. Germline V gives CDR1 SSHAT, CDR2 FNYEAQ (reference sequence). This CDR3 contains 17 residues. Germline trimming cut 5 bases from V and 5 bases from J; bases unmatched to any gene: 12. The CDR3 spells CASSQGTGGTGNEKLFF. The DNA of the CDR3 is TGTGCCAGCAGCCAAGGAACAGGGGGCACGGGAAATGAAAAACTGTTTTTT.

The count of this clone is one. The chain is built from TRBV11-2 and TRBJ1-1; TRBD1 matches at 9 bases. The CDR3 contains 16 residues. V lost 4 bases to trimming and J lost 5 bases; unmatched junction nucleotides: 11. Per germline, CDR1 SGHAT and CDR2 FQNNGV. The CDR3 DNA reads as TGTGCCAGCAGCTCGCCTCGACAGGGGGAAAAGACTGAAGCTTTCTTT. Its translation is CASSSPRQGEKTEAFF. Filled out from reference TRBV11-2 and TRBJ1-1, the complete variable domain reads EAGVAQSPRYKIIEKRQSVAFWCNPISGHATLYWYQQILGQGPKLLIQFQNNGVVDDSQLPKDRFSAERLKGVDSTLKIQPAKLEDSAVYLCASSSPRQGEKTEAFFGQGTRLTVV.

The chain uses TRBV5-1 and TRBJ1-5; 7 bases agree with TRBD1. Germline CDR1 and CDR2: SGHRS and YFSETQ. The junction had 10 bases not matched to a gene; V was cut back by 4 bases and J by 3 bases. CDR3 size: 16 residues. The CDR3 loop is CASSEGQVIPNQPQHF. Here the CDR3 DNA reads TGCGCCAGCAGCGAAGGACAGGTAATACCCAATCAGCCCCAGCATTTT. The whole variable domain, remainder taken from reference TRBV5-1 and TRBJ1-5, is KAGVTQTPRYLIKTRGQQVTLSCSPISGHRSVSWYQQTPGQGLQFLFEYFSETQRNKGNFPGRFSGRQFSNSRSEMNVSTLELGDSALYLCASSEGQVIPNQPQHFGDGTRLSIL.

This sequence joins TRBV7-8 and TRBJ1-5; TRBD1 is a possible D gene (6 bases). V shed 5 bases and J shed 6 bases, with 20 bases lying between them. The CDR3 contains 16 residues. Germline CDR1 is SGHVS and CDR2 is FQNEAQ. This CDR3 reads CASSPRGAREGQPQHF. The DNA of the CDR3 is TGTGCCAGCAGCCCCCGGGGGGCCAGGGAGGGTCAGCCCCAGCATTTT. The full variable domain, its missing parts supplied by reference TRBV7-8 and TRBJ1-5, is GAGVSQSPRYKVAKRGQDVALRCDPISGHVSLFWYQQALGQGPEFLTYFQNEAQLDKSGLPSDRFFAERPEGSVSTLKIQRTQQEDSAVYLCASSPRGAREGQPQHFGDGTRLSIL.

The genes are TRBV9 and TRBJ2-1; 12 bases fit TRBD2. This CDR3 region has 16 residues. CDR1 is SGDLS, CDR2 YYNGEE, per germline. The V segment lost 3 bases and the J segment 9 bases; nucleotides outside the gene matches: 10. The chain's CDR3 is CASSARLAGALGEQFF. In DNA, the CDR3 is TGTGCCAGCAGCGCCCGACTAGCGGGAGCTCTTGGTGAGCAGTTCTTC. Full variable domain (remainder filled in from reference TRBV9 and TRBJ2-1): DSGVTQTPKHLITATGQRVTLRCSPRSGDLSVYWYQQSLDQGLQFLIQYYNGEERAKGNILERFSAQQFPDLHSELNLSSLELGDSALYFCASSARLAGALGEQFFGPGTRLTVL.

The J gene is TRBJ1-3, the V gene TRBV7-8; D unclear. From germline, CDR1 is SGHVS and CDR2 FQNEAQ. The V end was cut by 8 bases, the J end by 8 bases, with 13 bases between. The CDR3 has 12 residues. The CDR3 loop is CASGLQGDTIYF. The CDR3 coding sequence is TGTGCCAGCGGTCTCCAAGGAGACACCATATATTTT.

The chain's CDR3 is CASSSYREYNEKLFF. CDR3 sequence (DNA): TGTGCCAGCAGCTCATACCGGGAGTATAATGAAAAACTGTTTTTT. V is TRBV7-9 and J is TRBJ1-4, with D uncertain. The CDR3 sequence is 15 residues long. V was pared by 4 bases and J by 4 bases, with 13 bases between. CDR1 is SEHNR and CDR2 is FQNEAQ in the germline V gene (reference sequence).

This chain joins TRBV5-4 and TRBJ2-5, with 7 bases identical to TRBD1. The length of the CDR3 is 14 residues. The junction had 4 bases not matched to a gene; V was cut back by 4 bases and J by 1 base. From germline, CDR1 is SGHNT and CDR2 YYREEE (reference sequence). The CDR3 DNA is TGTGCCAGCAGCCCACAGGGGTTCCAAGAGACCCAGTACTTC. Protein sequence: CASSPQGFQETQYF. The full variable domain, completed using reference TRBV5-4 and TRBJ2-5, is ETGVTQSPTHLIKTRGQQVTLRCSSQSGHNTVSWYQQALGQGPQFIFQYYREEENGRGNFPPRFSGLQFPNYSSELNVNALELDDSALYLCASSPQGFQETQYFGPGTRLLVL.